A selection of T cell receptor beta chains follows, all from one sample in a study of CD8+ T cells in alopecia areata. Assay used: immunoSEQ multiplex PCR; TCRdb lists only in-frame clones, some missing. Altogether some 120,000 clones are present, roughly 50% being singletons, with the ten largest covering about 12%. Source: CD8+ T cells sorted from blood, taken at week 24, from a patient treated with tofacitinib. The receptor set was obtained from a human donor with alopecia areata. CDR3s include the opening cysteine and the closing phenylalanine or tryptophan. D genes are given only for firm matches. Clone size is stated in some rows and not others, as once, few, many or a class when expanded.

CDR3	DNA	V	J	D	size
CASSQNDETQYF	TGTGCCAGCAGCCAAAACGACGAGACCCAGTACTTC	TRBV16	TRBJ2-5	.	.
CSVDLGAYGYTF	TGCAGCGTTGATCTAGGGGCCTATGGCTACACCTTC	TRBV29-1	TRBJ1-2	.	.
CASSSQSPGYGYTF	TGTGCCAGCAGCTCCCAGAGCCCGGGGTATGGCTACACCTTC	TRBV7-9	TRBJ1-2	.	few
CASSGTFGNQPQHF	TGTGCCAGCAGCGGGACATTTGGGAATCAGCCCCAGCATTTT	TRBV2	TRBJ1-5	.	.
CASSSQDIHEQFF	TGTGCCAGCAGCTCCCAGGATATCCATGAGCAGTTCTTC	TRBV11-1	TRBJ2-1	.	few
CASSLTEGYGYTF	TGTGCCAGCAGCTTGACGGAGGGCTATGGCTACACCTTC	TRBV5-6	TRBJ1-2	.	once
CASSIDHEETQYF	TGTGCCAGTAGTATAGACCACGAAGAGACCCAGTACTTC	TRBV19	TRBJ2-5	.	.
CSVAGGAPLEQYF	TGCAGCGTTGCCGGGGGGGCCCCCTTGGAGCAGTACTTC	TRBV29-1	TRBJ2-7	TRBD2	.
CASSPNDSYEQYF	TGTGCCAGCAGCCCTAACGACTCCTACGAGCAGTACTTC	TRBV13	TRBJ2-7	.	.
CATGTDSFGEQFF	TGTGCCACCGGGACAGACTCCTTCGGTGAGCAGTTCTTC	TRBV6-6	TRBJ2-1	TRBD1	few
CASSQDLTLIGETQYF	TGCGCCAGCAGCCAAGATCTGACACTCATTGGGGAGACCCAGTACTTC	TRBV4-1	TRBJ2-5	.	few
CASSLGPPQSNQPQHF	TGTGCCAGCAGCTTGGGCCCCCCACAGTCCAATCAGCCCCAGCATTTT	TRBV13	TRBJ1-5	.	.
CASSSPKDEQFF	TGTGCCAGCAGCTCCCCTAAAGATGAGCAGTTCTTC	TRBV7-9	TRBJ2-1	.	.
CASSQSRRQPRNFTDTQYF	TGCGCCAGCAGTCAATCTCGAAGGCAGCCTAGGAACTTCACAGATACGCAGTATTTT	TRBV23-1	TRBJ2-3	.	few
CASSAALSGGTYNEQFF	TGTGCCAGCAGCGCAGCCCTTAGCGGGGGAACCTACAATGAGCAGTTCTTC	TRBV7-6	TRBJ2-1	TRBD2	.
CASSFTGGGYGYTF	TGTGCCAGCAGTTTCACTGGGGGCGGCTATGGCTACACCTTC	TRBV27	TRBJ1-2	.	.
CASSLGGLGAYEQYF	TGTGCCAGCAGCTTGGGAGGGTTAGGGGCCTACGAGCAGTACTTC	TRBV5-6	TRBJ2-7	.	.
CASSLAGAYEQFF	TGTGCCAGCAGCTTAGCGGGGGCGTATGAGCAGTTCTTC	TRBV7-2	TRBJ2-1	.	few
CASTPTGEYSPLHF	TGTGCCAGCACCCCGACAGGGGAATATTCACCCCTCCACTTT	TRBV7-9	TRBJ1-6	TRBD1	few
CASSLVTRSYEQYF	TGTGCCAGCAGCTTAGTTACACGTTCCTACGAGCAGTACTTC	TRBV7-9	TRBJ2-7	.	.
CSVVWTHRNTEAFF	TGCAGCGTTGTCTGGACCCACAGGAACACTGAAGCTTTCTTT	TRBV29-1	TRBJ1-1	.	.
CASSLDEGARDTQYF	TGTGCCAGCAGCCTAGACGAGGGGGCGAGGGATACGCAGTATTTT	TRBV6-5	TRBJ2-3	TRBD1	.
CASSRENQRETQYF	TGTGCCAGCTCACGGGAGAACCAACGGGAGACCCAGTACTTC	TRBV18	TRBJ2-5	.	.
CASQHEGYNEQFF	TGTGCCTCCCAACACGAAGGCTACAATGAGCAGTTCTTC	TRBV30	TRBJ2-1	.	few
CASSLNPVSPLHF	TGTGCCAGCAGTTTAAATCCAGTTTCACCCCTCCACTTT	TRBV27	TRBJ1-6	.	few
CASSSGYLEQFF	TGTGCCAGCAGCAGCGGCTATCTTGAGCAGTTCTTC	TRBV5-6	TRBJ2-1	.	.
CASSQSLAVGEQFF	TGCGCCAGCAGCCAATCGCTAGCGGTGGGCGAGCAGTTCTTC	TRBV4-1	TRBJ2-1	TRBD2	.
CASSQGGALEAFF	TGTGCCAGCAGCCAAGGAGGGGCGCTTGAAGCTTTCTTT	TRBV4-2	TRBJ1-1	.	few
CASSLTGDRLEPQHF	TGTGCCAGCAGCTTAACCGGGGACAGGTTGGAGCCCCAGCATTTT	TRBV7-9	TRBJ1-5	TRBD1	.
CASSEEGGFNEQFF	TGTGCCAGCAGTGAAGAAGGGGGGTTCAATGAGCAGTTCTTC	TRBV6-5	TRBJ2-1	.	few
CASSLDQRGAYEQYF	TGTGCCAGCAGCTTAGATCAGCGGGGGGCCTACGAGCAGTACTTC	TRBV11-2	TRBJ2-7	TRBD2	.
CASTLPSGGVGELFF	TGTGCCAGCACCCTTCCAAGCGGGGGGGTGGGGGAGCTGTTTTTT	TRBV6-5	TRBJ2-2	TRBD2	few
CSVEVLAGGGNEQFF	TGCAGCGTTGAGGTACTAGCGGGGGGCGGGAATGAGCAGTTCTTC	TRBV29-1	TRBJ2-1	TRBD2	few
CASSYLSSSGGYTF	TGTGCCAGCAGTTACCTAAGCAGTTCGGGCGGCTACACCTTC	TRBV6-6	TRBJ1-2	.	.
CASSPGRGSYEQYF	TGTGCCAGCAGCCCTGGTCGGGGATCCTACGAGCAGTACTTC	TRBV5-6	TRBJ2-7	.	few
CSVEGTGEDIGSYTF	TGCAGCGTTGAAGGGACAGGTGAAGATATTGGGAGCTACACCTTC	TRBV29-1	TRBJ1-2	TRBD1	few
CATSRPDRTQGRKVYTF	TGTGCCACCAGCAGACCCGACCGGACACAGGGGCGTAAAGTCTACACCTTC	TRBV15	TRBJ1-2	TRBD1	.
CASSLDYSYGYTF	TGTGCCAGCAGCTTAGATTACAGTTATGGCTACACCTTC	TRBV11-2	TRBJ1-2	.	.
CASSLDGEGRQYF	TGTGCCAGCAGCTTGGATGGGGAAGGGAGGCAGTACTTC	TRBV5-4	TRBJ2-7	.	.
CASSAGGTEAFF	TGTGCCAGCAGCGCAGGGGGCACTGAAGCTTTCTTT	TRBV9	TRBJ1-1	TRBD1	.
CASSPGRGRGSTDTQYF	TGTGCCAGCAGCCCTGGAAGGGGCAGGGGTAGCACAGATACGCAGTATTTT	TRBV7-9	TRBJ2-3	.	.
CASSQSCRTEAGYTF	TGCGCCAGCAGTCAATCTTGTAGGACAGAGGCGGGCTACACCTTC	TRBV23-1	TRBJ1-2	.	.
CASSYETSSYEQYF	TGTGCCAGCAGTTATGAGACTAGCTCCTACGAGCAGTACTTC	TRBV6-5	TRBJ2-7	.	.
CASRVTGPYNEQFF	TGTGCCAGCAGAGTGACAGGACCCTACAATGAGCAGTTCTTC	TRBV7-9	TRBJ2-1	.	.
CASLPPKGRGSNYGYTF	TGTGCCAGCTTGCCACCCAAGGGCCGGGGCTCTAACTATGGCTACACCTTC	TRBV7-9	TRBJ1-2	.	.
CASSPGVEGLNYGYTF	TGTGCCAGCAGCCCGGGGGTGGAGGGCCTTAACTATGGCTACACCTTC	TRBV4-2	TRBJ1-2	.	.
CASSHRQVDPSTEAFF	TGCGCCAGCAGCCATCGGCAGGTGGATCCGAGCACTGAAGCTTTCTTT	TRBV4-1	TRBJ1-1	.	few
CAFLPGTGISPLHF	TGTGCCTTCCTGCCCGGGACAGGGATTTCACCCCTCCACTTT	TRBV30	TRBJ1-6	TRBD1	.
CASSVDEGGRTDTQYF	TGTGCCAGCAGCGTAGACGAGGGGGGGCGCACAGATACGCAGTATTTT	TRBV9	TRBJ2-3	.	.
CASSATGTANYGYTF	TGTGCCAGCAGCGCGACCGGGACAGCGAACTATGGCTACACCTTC	TRBV14	TRBJ1-2	TRBD1	few
CASKGVGGQYF	TGTGCCAGCAAGGGGGTGGGCGGGCAGTACTTC	TRBV27	TRBJ2-7	.	.
CSASGDEQYF	TGCAGTGCGAGCGGGGACGAGCAGTACTTC	TRBV20-1	TRBJ2-7	TRBD2	.
CSVEWRGQTYEQYF	TGCAGCGTTGAATGGAGAGGACAGACCTACGAGCAGTACTTC	TRBV29-1	TRBJ2-7	.	.